The clone carrying this T cell receptor (beta chain) has a handful of counts. Its specificity is unknown. The sample comes from a study of tumor-infiltrating lymphocytes in localized non-small cell lung cancer. Study-level background: Each patient gave resected tumor and non-adjacent uninvolved lung tissue.

Study conclusions and caveats: Different pieces of the same tissue were used for each assay. T-cell fraction did not differ between immunotypes IM1 and IM2. No link was found between tumor T-cell fraction and recurrence-free survival.

This table comes from immunoSEQ multiplex PCR, and its TCRdb copy is limited to in-frame clones, with some not included. This table has 17,000 or so clones, approximately 80% appearing once. Germline V gives CDR1 MNHEY, CDR2 SVGAGI. Trimming took off 3 bases at V and 1 base at J, with 8 bases between the two ends. This CDR3 has 14 residues. The sequence was obtained from a human donor with non-small cell lung cancer. The chain carries TRBV6-5 and TRBJ2-3; no definite D call. Sequenced: lung tumor tissue. The CDR3 nucleotides read TGTGCCAGCAGTTATGCGGCAGGCACAGATACGCAGTATTTT. It codes for CASSYAAGTDTQYF.